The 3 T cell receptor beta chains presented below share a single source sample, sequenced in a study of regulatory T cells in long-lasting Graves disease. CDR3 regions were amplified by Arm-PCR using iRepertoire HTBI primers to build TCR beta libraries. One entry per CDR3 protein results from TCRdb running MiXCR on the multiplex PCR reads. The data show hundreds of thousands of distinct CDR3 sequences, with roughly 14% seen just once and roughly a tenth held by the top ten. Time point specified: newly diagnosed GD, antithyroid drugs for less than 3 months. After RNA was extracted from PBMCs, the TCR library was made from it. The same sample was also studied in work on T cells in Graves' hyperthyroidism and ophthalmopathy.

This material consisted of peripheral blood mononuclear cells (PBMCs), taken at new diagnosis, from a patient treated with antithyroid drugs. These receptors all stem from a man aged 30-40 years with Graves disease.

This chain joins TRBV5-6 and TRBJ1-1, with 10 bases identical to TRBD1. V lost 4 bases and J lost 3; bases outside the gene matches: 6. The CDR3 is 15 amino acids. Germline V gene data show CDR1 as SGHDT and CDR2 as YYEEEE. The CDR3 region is CASSGTGAPHTEAFF. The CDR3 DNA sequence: TGTGCCAGCAGCGGGACAGGGGCCCCCCACACTGAAGCTTTCTTT.

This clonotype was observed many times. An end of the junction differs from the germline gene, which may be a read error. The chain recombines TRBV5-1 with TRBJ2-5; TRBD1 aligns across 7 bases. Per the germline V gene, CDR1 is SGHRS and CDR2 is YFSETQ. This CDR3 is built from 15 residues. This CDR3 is CASSPDRVGRETQYF. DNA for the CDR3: TGTGCCAGCAGCCCCGACAGGGTGGGGCGTGAGACCCAGTACTTC.

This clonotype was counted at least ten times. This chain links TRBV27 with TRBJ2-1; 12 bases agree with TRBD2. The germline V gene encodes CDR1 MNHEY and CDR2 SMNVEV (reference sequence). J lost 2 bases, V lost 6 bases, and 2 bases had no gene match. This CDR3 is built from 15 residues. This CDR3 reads CASRLAGGPYNEQFF. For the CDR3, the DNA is TGTGCCAGCAGACTAGCGGGAGGACCCTACAATGAGCAGTTCTTC.